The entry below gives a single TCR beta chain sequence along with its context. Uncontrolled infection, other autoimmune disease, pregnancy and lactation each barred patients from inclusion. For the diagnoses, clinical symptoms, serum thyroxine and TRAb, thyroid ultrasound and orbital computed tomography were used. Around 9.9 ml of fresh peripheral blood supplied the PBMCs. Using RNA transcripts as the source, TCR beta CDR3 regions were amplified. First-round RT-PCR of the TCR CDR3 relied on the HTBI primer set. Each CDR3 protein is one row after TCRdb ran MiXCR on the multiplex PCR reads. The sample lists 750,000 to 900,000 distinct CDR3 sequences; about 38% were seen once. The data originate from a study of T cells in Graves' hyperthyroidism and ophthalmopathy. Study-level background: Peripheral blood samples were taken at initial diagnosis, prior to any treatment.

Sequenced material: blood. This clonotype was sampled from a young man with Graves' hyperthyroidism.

The CDR3 region has the DNA TGCGCCAGCAGCCCCCGGGACTATACGGAGACCCAGTACTTC. Protein product: CASSPRDYTETQYF. The genes are TRBV5-1 and TRBJ2-5; 7 positions match TRBD2. V lost 4 bases to trimming and J lost 5 bases; unmatched junction nucleotides: 8. Per the germline V gene, CDR1 is SGHRS and CDR2 is YFSETQ. The CDR3 sequence is 14 residues long.